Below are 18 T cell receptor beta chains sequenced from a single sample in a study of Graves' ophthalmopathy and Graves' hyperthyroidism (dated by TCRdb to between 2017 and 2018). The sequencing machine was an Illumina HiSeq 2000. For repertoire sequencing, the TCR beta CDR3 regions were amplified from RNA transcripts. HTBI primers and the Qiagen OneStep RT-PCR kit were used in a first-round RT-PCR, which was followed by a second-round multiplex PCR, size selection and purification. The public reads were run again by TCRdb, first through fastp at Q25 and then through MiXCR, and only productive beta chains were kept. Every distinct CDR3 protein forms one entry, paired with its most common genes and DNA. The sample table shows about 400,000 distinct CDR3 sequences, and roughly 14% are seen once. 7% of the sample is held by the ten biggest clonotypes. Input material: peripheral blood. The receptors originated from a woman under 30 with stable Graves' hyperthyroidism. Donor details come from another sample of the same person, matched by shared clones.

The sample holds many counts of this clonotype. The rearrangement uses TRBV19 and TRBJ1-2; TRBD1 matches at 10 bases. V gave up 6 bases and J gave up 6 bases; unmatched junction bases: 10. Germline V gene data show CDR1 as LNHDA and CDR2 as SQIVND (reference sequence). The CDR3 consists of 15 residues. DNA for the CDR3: TGTGCCAGTAGGGGGACAGGGGATGCGCGTGATGGCTACACCTTC. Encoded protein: CASRGTGDARDGYTF.

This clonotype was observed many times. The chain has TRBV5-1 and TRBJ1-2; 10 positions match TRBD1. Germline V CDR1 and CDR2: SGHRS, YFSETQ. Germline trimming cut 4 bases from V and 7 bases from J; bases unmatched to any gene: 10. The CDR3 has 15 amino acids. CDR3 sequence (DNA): TGCGCCAGCAGCACCTTTCCGGGACAGGGGTTTGGCTACACCTTC. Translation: CASSTFPGQGFGYTF.

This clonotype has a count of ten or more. The CDR3 DNA is TGTGCCAGCAGTCCGCTGTCGGGCGGGGAGCTGTTTTTT. Residues: CASSPLSGGELFF. The chain employs TRBV6-2 or TRBV6-3 and TRBJ2-2; D is ambiguous. CDR3 length equals 13 residues. Germline V gene data show CDR1 as MNHEY and CDR2 as SVGEGT. Trimming shortened V by 5 bases and J by 7 bases, and 11 bases separated the two germline ends.

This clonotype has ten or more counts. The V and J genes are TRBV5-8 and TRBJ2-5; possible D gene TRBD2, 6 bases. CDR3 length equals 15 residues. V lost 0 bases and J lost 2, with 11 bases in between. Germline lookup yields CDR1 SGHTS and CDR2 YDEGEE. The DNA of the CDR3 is TGTGCCAGCAGCTTGGATCCAGGGAGGCAAGAGACCCAGTACTTC. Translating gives CASSLDPGRQETQYF.

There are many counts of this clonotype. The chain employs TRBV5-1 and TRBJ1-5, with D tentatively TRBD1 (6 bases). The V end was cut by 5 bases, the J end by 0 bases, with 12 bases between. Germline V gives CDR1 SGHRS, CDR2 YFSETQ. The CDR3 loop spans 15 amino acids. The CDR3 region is CASREGTSSNQPQHF. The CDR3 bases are TGCGCCAGCAGGGAAGGGACATCTAGCAATCAGCCCCAGCATTTT.

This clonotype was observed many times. The CDR3 coding sequence is TGTGCCAGCAGCTTATACGGGGACGCCGAGCAGTACTTC. Residues: CASSLYGDAEQYF. V gene TRBV7-2 combines with J gene TRBJ2-7, with D perhaps assigned TRBD1 or TRBD2 (5 bases each). Per germline, CDR1 SGHTA and CDR2 FQGNSA. There are 13 residues in the CDR3. V lost 2 bases to trimming and J lost 6 bases, with 11 bases between them. The whole variable domain, remainder taken from reference TRBV7-2 and TRBJ2-7, is GAGVSQSPSNKVTEKGKDVELRCDPISGHTALYWYRQSLGQGLEFLIYFQGNSAPDKSGLPSDRFSAERTGGSVSTLTIQRTQQEDSAVYLCASSLYGDAEQYFGPGTRLTVT.

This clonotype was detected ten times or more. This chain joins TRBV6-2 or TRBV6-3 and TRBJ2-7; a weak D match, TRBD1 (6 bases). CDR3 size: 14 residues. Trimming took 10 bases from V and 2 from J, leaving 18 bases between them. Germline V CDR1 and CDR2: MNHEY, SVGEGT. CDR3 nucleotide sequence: TGTGCCACCACCCCCGGGCAGGGGACCTACGAGCAGTACTTC. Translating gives CATTPGQGTYEQYF.

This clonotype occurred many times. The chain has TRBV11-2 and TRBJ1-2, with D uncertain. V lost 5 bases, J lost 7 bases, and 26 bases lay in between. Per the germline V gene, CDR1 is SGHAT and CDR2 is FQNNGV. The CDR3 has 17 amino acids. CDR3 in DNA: TGTGCCAGCAGCGCTCAAAGCGGAAGTCTAGTATATCGTGGCTACACCTTC. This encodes CASSAQSGSLVYRGYTF.

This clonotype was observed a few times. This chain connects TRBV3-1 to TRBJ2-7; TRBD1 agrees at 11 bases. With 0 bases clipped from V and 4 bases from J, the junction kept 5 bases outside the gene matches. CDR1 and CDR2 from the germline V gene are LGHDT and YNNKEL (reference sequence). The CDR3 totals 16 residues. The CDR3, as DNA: TGTGCCAGCAGCCAAGATCACGGGACAGGGGGTTACGAGCAGTACTTC. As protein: CASSQDHGTGGYEQYF.

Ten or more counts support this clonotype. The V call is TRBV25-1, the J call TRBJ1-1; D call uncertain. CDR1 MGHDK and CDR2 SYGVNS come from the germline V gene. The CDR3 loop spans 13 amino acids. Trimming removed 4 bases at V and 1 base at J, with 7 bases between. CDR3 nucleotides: TGTGCCAGCAGTGGAGACGAGAACACTGAAGCTTTCTTT. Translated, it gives CASSGDENTEAFF.

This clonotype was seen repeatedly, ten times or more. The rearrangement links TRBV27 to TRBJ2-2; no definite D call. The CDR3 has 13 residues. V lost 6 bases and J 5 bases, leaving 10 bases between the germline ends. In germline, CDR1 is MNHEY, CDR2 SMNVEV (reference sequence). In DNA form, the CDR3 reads TGTGCCAGCAGGAACTACCGAACCGGGGAGCTGTTTTTT. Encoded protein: CASRNYRTGELFF.

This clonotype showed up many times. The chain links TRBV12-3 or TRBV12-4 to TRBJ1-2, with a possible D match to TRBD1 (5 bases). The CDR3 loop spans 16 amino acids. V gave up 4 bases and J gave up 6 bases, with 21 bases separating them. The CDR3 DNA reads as TGTGCCAGCAGTTACGCCCCCCTTTGGGGGGAGAATGGCTACACCTTC. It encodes CASSYAPLWGENGYTF.

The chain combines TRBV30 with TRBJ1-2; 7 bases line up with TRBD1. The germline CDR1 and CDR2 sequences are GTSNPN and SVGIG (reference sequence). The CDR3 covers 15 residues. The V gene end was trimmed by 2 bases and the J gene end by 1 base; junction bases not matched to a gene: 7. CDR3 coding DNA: TGTGCCTGGAGTCCTTGGGACAGCGATAACTATGGCTACACCTTC. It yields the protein CAWSPWDSDNYGYTF.

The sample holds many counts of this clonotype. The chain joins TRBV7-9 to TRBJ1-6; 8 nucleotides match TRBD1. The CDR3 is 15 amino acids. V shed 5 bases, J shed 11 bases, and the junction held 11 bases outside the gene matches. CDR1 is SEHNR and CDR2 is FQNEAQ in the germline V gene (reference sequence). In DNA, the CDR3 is TGTGCCAGCAGCGACCGCGGACAGGGCTGGCCACCCCTCCACTTT. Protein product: CASSDRGQGWPPLHF.

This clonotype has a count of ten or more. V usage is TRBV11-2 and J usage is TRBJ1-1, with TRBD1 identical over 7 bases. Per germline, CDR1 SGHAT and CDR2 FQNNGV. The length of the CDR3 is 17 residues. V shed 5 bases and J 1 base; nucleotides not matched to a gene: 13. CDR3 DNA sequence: TGTGCCAGCAGCCCGACCAGTGCAGGGACAGCGAACACTGAAGCTTTCTTT. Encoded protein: CASSPTSAGTANTEAFF.

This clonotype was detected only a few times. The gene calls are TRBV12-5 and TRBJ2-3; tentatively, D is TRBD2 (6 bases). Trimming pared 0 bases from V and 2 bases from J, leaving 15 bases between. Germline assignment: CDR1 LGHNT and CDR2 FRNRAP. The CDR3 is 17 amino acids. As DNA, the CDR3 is TGTGCTAGTGGTTTGGTAGGGACTCTCAAAATCACAGATACGCAGTATTTT. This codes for CASGLVGTLKITDTQYF.

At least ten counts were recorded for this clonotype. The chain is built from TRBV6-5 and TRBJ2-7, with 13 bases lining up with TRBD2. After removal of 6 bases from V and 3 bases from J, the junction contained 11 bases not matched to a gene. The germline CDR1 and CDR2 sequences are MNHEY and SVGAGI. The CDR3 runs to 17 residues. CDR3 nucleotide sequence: TGTGCCAGCAGGCTGACTAGCGGGGGGACCTCCTTCTACGAGCAGTACTTC. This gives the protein CASRLTSGGTSFYEQYF.

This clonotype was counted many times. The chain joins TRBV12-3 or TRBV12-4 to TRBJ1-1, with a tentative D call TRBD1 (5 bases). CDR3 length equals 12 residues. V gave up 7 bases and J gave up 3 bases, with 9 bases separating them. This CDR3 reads CASTTGYTEAFF. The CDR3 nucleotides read TGTGCCAGCACCACAGGTTACACTGAAGCTTTCTTT.